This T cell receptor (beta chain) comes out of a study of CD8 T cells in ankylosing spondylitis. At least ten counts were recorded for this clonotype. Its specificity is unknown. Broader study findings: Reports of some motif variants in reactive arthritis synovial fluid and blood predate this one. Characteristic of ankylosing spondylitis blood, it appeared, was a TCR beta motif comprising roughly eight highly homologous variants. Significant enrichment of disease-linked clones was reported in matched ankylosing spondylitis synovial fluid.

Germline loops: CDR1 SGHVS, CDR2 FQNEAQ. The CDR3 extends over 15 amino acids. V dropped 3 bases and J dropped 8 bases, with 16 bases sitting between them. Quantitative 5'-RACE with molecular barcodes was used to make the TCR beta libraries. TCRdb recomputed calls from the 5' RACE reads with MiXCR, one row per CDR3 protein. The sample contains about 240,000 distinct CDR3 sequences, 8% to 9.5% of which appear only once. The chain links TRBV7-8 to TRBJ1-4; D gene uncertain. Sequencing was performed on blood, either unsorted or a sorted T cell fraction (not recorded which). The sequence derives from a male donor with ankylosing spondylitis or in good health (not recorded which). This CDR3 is CASSLSRLIKEKLFF. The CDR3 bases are TGTGCCAGCAGCTTGTCGAGGCTGATTAAAGAAAAACTGTTTTTT.